The entry below gives a single TCR beta chain sequence along with its context. This entry belongs to a study of blood T cell repertoires in COVID-19. The wider study: Researchers got acute and convalescent COVID-19 samples from the United States, Italy and Spain. Sources were T cells, B-cell-depleted T cells, or PBMCs; the material itself was cDNA or gDNA.

Original data processing: Researchers report that nucleated cell counts were estimated from reference gene primer amplification. Repertoires were generated with immunoSEQ multiplex PCR, while TCRdb's copy carries only in-frame clones and drops some. V and J calls and clone size follow that table, whereas D and trimming were derived from the DNA. In the table there are roughly 150,000 clones, more than 75% of which are singletons. The CDR3 has 13 residues. The germline V gene has CDR1 WNHNN and CDR2 SYGVQD (reference sequence). The V gene lost 2 bases and the J gene lost 4 bases, with 8 bases spanning the gap.

This chain joins TRBV10-1 and TRBJ1-2, with D hard to call. The receptor's source is a human donor in a cohort sampled during active COVID-19. Source material: peripheral blood. The CDR3 nucleotides read TGCGCCAGCAGTGAGGACATAGTCTATGGCTACACCTTC. Amino acid sequence: CASSEDIVYGYTF.